This T cell receptor beta chain was found in a study of blood T cell repertoires in COVID-19. TCRdb's copy holds only in-frame clones and misses some; the assay was immunoSEQ multiplex PCR. The sample has some 340,000 clones, around 83% seen once. The CDR3 has 14 residues. The germline V and J ends were trimmed by 4 bases and 2 bases, with 12 bases remaining between them. Germline V gene lookup returns CDR1 LGHDT and CDR2 YNNKEL (reference sequence). This TCR was recovered from a man younger than 40 with active or convalescent COVID-19. Sequences were obtained from peripheral blood. The chain uses TRBV3-1 (or the pseudogene TRBV3-2) and TRBJ2-7; tentative D call: TRBD1 (5 bases). The CDR3: CASSPGRAAYEQYF. Here the CDR3 DNA reads TGTGCCAGCAGCCCGGGCAGGGCCGCCTACGAGCAGTACTTC.